Here is one TCR beta chain with its context. PCR primers comprised 60 Vbeta and 13 Jbeta primers. The data were produced by immunoSEQ multiplex PCR, yet TCRdb's version contains in-frame clones alone and is incomplete. The sample carries approximately 100,000 clones, approximately 70% recorded once. The V gene end was trimmed by 7 bases and the J gene end by 0 bases; junction bases not matched to a gene: 3. The CDR3 length is 13 residues. CDR1 SQVTM and CDR2 ANQGSEA come from the germline V gene. This specimen belongs to a study of cytomegalovirus exposure and HLA in healthy donors. The TCR was taken from a woman aged 18-30 years in good health and CMV-seropositive. V usage is TRBV29-1 and J usage is TRBJ1-2; 9 bases map to TRBD1. The sequenced sample consisted of PBMCs. The CDR3 nucleotides read TGCAGCGGGGGGGACAGGGCTAACTATGGCTACACCTTC. Translating it yields CSGGDRANYGYTF.